These 26 T cell receptor beta chains were all obtained from the same sample, sequenced in a study of blood T cell repertoires in COVID-19. The data were produced by immunoSEQ multiplex PCR, yet TCRdb's version contains in-frame clones alone and is incomplete. The sample contains approximately 240,000 clones, 83% of which appear only once. The sample taken for sequencing was peripheral blood. These receptor sequences come from a human donor in a cohort sampled during active COVID-19.

This rearrangement joins TRBV7-2 to TRBJ1-1, with D possibly being TRBD1 (6 bases). The CDR3 runs 16 residues. Germline V CDR1 and CDR2: SGHTA, FQGNSA. Trimming cost V 7 bases and J 0 bases, with 18 bases left between them. The CDR3 DNA reads as TGTGCCAGCACCTTTAGGGGGATAGCAATGAACACTGAAGCTTTCTTT. Residues: CASTFRGIAMNTEAFF.

The rearrangement joins TRBV18 to TRBJ2-5, with 8 bases that match TRBD1. Germline V lookup: CDR1 KGHSH, CDR2 LQKENI. The CDR3 covers 15 residues. The V gene end was trimmed by 3 bases and the J gene end by 4 bases; junction bases not matched to a gene: 7. The CDR3 bases are TGTGCCAGCTCACCCACTAGGACAGGGCGAGAGACCCAGTACTTC. Translation: CASSPTRTGRETQYF.

The chain has TRBV5-8 and TRBJ1-5; 9 bases match TRBD1. Trimming took 5 bases from V and 6 from J; bases not matched to a gene: 9. CDR1 and CDR2 from the germline V gene are SGHTS and YDEGEE. This CDR3 is 15 amino acids long. This CDR3 is CASSPGTGSIQPQHF. In nucleotides, the CDR3 is TGTGCCAGCAGTCCCGGGACAGGGTCCATTCAGCCCCAGCATTTT.

The chain couples TRBV3-1 (or the pseudogene TRBV3-2) to TRBJ1-2; no definite D call. CDR1 is LGHDT, CDR2 YNNKEL, per germline (reference sequence). This CDR3 region has 15 residues. The ends were cut back, 1 base at V and 7 bases at J, with 16 bases in the middle. The CDR3 is CASSQGYGERGGYTF. CDR3 sequence (DNA): TGTGCCAGCAGCCAAGGGTACGGGGAAAGAGGTGGCTACACCTTC.

This clone was observed once. The chain uses TRBV21-1 and TRBJ1-1; TRBD1, the D gene given by the table, was not confirmed from the DNA. TRBV21-1 is deemed a pseudogene. This CDR3 has 16 amino acids. The CDR3 here is CASSNKQKSSNTEAFF. The CDR3 nucleotides are TGTGCCAGCAGCAATAAACAGAAGAGTTCGAACACTGAAGCTTTCTTT.

This chain connects TRBV5-1 to TRBJ2-5, with 9 positions matching TRBD2. Germline CDR1 reads SGHRS; CDR2 reads YFSETQ. This CDR3 is 14 amino acids long. Germline trimming cut 7 bases from V and 2 bases from J; bases unmatched to any gene: 6. CDR3 DNA sequence: TGCGCCAGCGGGGCAGCGGGGGGACAAGAGACCCAGTACTTC. Protein product: CASGAAGGQETQYF.

V gene TRBV18 combines with J gene TRBJ2-1; the match to TRBD1 covers 7 bases. J lost 1 base, V lost 3 bases, and 6 bases had no gene match. Germline loops: CDR1 KGHSH, CDR2 LQKENI. The CDR3 is 16 amino acids. CDR3 sequence reads: CASSPDRLYSYNEQFF. The CDR3 nucleotides are TGTGCCAGCTCACCGGACAGGCTATATTCCTACAATGAGCAGTTCTTC.

This clone was recorded many times. The genes are TRBV5-1 and TRBJ2-3, with D possibly TRBD1 on 6 matching bases. V dropped 1 base and J dropped 3 bases, with 12 bases sitting between them. CDR3 length: 15 amino acids. The V gene's germline CDR1 is SGHRS and CDR2 YFSETQ. CDR3 DNA sequence: TGCGCCAGCAGCTTGTGGGGACAAACTACAGATACGCAGTATTTT. Protein sequence: CASSLWGQTTDTQYF.

The CDR3 spells CASSFSRGLGYTF. The CDR3 bases are TGTGCCAGCAGTTTTTCCAGGGGGCTTGGCTACACCTTC. The chain uses TRBV12-3 or TRBV12-4 and TRBJ1-2; TRBD1 aligns across 8 bases. The junction had 4 bases not matched to a gene; V was cut back by 3 bases and J by 7 bases. The CDR3 has 13 amino acids.

The chain couples TRBV24-1 to TRBJ1-5; the D gene is possibly TRBD1 (6 bases). The germline gives CDR1 KGHDR, CDR2 SFDVKD. The V gene lost 4 bases and the J gene lost 7 bases, with 16 bases spanning the gap. The length of the CDR3 is 15 residues. The chain's CDR3 is CATSEGGGAKQPQHF. The CDR3 DNA reads as TGTGCCACCAGTGAAGGGGGGGGCGCGAAACAGCCCCAGCATTTT.

J is TRBJ1-6 and V is TRBV6-5; 8 nucleotides line up with TRBD1. Germline V gives CDR1 MNHEY, CDR2 SVGAGI. V dropped 4 bases and J dropped 9; count of bases not matched to a gene: 5. This CDR3 is 14 amino acids long. CDR3 region: CASSSGGVGSPLHF. The CDR3 coding sequence is TGTGCCAGCAGTTCAGGGGGCGTCGGTTCACCCCTCCACTTT.

The chain has TRBV9 and TRBJ2-7, with D possibly matching TRBD1 (6 bases). The CDR3 has 16 residues. Per the germline V gene, CDR1 is SGDLS and CDR2 is YYNGEE. Deletions cut 3 bases from V and 2 bases from J, with 18 bases between. In DNA, the CDR3 is TGTGCCAGCAGCGCCGGACAGACCCTTGGGGCCTACGAGCAGTACTTC. Protein sequence: CASSAGQTLGAYEQYF. Based on the CDR3 plus reference TRBV9 and TRBJ2-7, the full variable domain is DSGVTQTPKHLITATGQRVTLRCSPRSGDLSVYWYQQSLDQGLQFLIQYYNGEERAKGNILERFSAQQFPDLHSELNLSSLELGDSALYFCASSAGQTLGAYEQYFGPGTRLTVT.

The chain couples TRBV27 to TRBJ2-7; tentative D call: TRBD1 (5 bases). Trimming took off 1 base at V and 4 bases at J, with 14 bases between the two ends. CDR3 length equals 15 residues. From germline, CDR1 is MNHEY and CDR2 SMNVEV (reference sequence). In DNA, the CDR3 is TGTGCCAGCAGTTTATTAGGAGACAGAGTATACGAGCAGTACTTC. Amino acids: CASSLLGDRVYEQYF.

The chain carries TRBV7-3 and TRBJ2-7, with a tentative D call TRBD1 (5 bases). Trimming took off 2 bases at V and 0 bases at J, with 14 bases between the two ends. The CDR3 consists of 16 residues. Germline CDR1 reads SGHTA; CDR2 reads FQGTGA. CDR3 sequence: CASSLLGGASSYEQYF. For the CDR3, the DNA is TGTGCCAGCAGCTTATTAGGTGGGGCAAGCTCCTACGAGCAGTACTTC.

This clone has only one observation. The chain employs TRBV13 and TRBJ2-1, with TRBD2 identical over 10 bases. V shed 6 bases, J shed 1 base, and the junction held 9 bases outside the gene matches. The CDR3 contains 17 residues. Germline V gene data show CDR1 as PRHDT and CDR2 as FYEKMQ (reference sequence). CDR3 sequence reads: CASSLTERGGSYNEQFF. The DNA for the CDR3 is TGTGCCAGCAGTCTGACGGAGCGGGGGGGTTCCTACAATGAGCAGTTCTTC.

The rearrangement joins TRBV29-1 to TRBJ2-7; D possibly corresponds to TRBD2 (7 bases). This CDR3 region has 12 residues. The V gene's germline CDR1 is SQVTM and CDR2 ANQGSEA. Trimming cost V 5 bases and J 6 bases, with 14 bases left between them. CDR3: CSVSGGRGEQYF. The CDR3 region has the DNA TGCAGCGTTTCCGGGGGGCGCGGCGAGCAGTACTTC.

This chain connects TRBV19 to TRBJ2-1, with TRBD2 matching 10 bases. The CDR3 has 16 amino acids. Germline CDR1 and CDR2: LNHDA and SQIVND (reference sequence). After removal of 3 bases from V and 5 bases from J, the junction contained 7 bases not matched to a gene. CDR3 residues: CASSIRTSGINNEQFF. The CDR3 region has the DNA TGTGCCAGTAGTATCCGAACTAGCGGGATAAACAATGAGCAGTTCTTC.

This chain uses TRBV5-1 with TRBJ1-1, with D possibly being TRBD1 (6 bases). Looked up from germline, CDR1 is SGHRS and CDR2 is YFSETQ. V was pared by 4 bases and J by 4 bases, with 14 bases between. This CDR3 has 14 amino acids. DNA of the CDR3: TGCGCCAGCAGCGCCGGGACATCCCCCACTGAAGCTTTCTTT. Protein product: CASSAGTSPTEAFF.

This clone has only one observation. J is TRBJ1-6 and V is TRBV9, with D tentatively TRBD1 (6 bases). V lost 3 bases to trimming and J lost 9 bases, with 13 bases between them. The CDR3 has 14 amino acids. CDR1 is SGDLS, CDR2 YYNGEE, per germline. The CDR3 sequence: CASSEGHSGSPLHF. The CDR3 nucleotides read TGTGCCAGCAGCGAGGGACATTCTGGTTCACCCCTCCACTTT.

The chain carries TRBV6-5 and TRBJ1-1, with D perhaps matching TRBD1 (6 bases). Deletions cut 5 bases from V and 3 bases from J, with 13 bases between. CDR1 is MNHEY, CDR2 SVGAGI, per germline. This CDR3 is built from 14 residues. The CDR3 DNA is TGTGCCAGCAGTCCACAGGGTGGGGACACTGAAGCTTTCTTT. Its protein is CASSPQGGDTEAFF.

This sequence joins TRBV28 and TRBJ2-1; perhaps TRBD1 as D (6 bases). The CDR3 loop spans 17 amino acids. Trimming removed 6 bases from V and 7 bases from J, with 25 bases in between. Germline lookup yields CDR1 MDHEN and CDR2 SYDVKM. CDR3 sequence reads: CASSRPRYRRGGNEQFF. The CDR3 bases are TGTGCCAGCAGCCGTCCCCGGTATCGTAGAGGGGGTAATGAGCAGTTCTTC.

The rearrangement joins TRBV7-2 to TRBJ2-7; D unresolved. Trimming shortened V by 2 bases and J by 0 bases, and 8 bases separated the two germline ends. The CDR3 contains 14 residues. The V gene's germline CDR1 is SGHTA and CDR2 FQGNSA. The CDR3, as DNA: TGTGCCAGCAGCTTAAACAGAAACTCCTACGAGCAGTACTTC. It codes for CASSLNRNSYEQYF.

In its sample, this clone was seen once. The chain recombines TRBV18 with TRBJ2-1, with TRBD2 matching over 10 bases. Per germline, CDR1 KGHSH and CDR2 LQKENI. The CDR3 spans 17 residues. The ends lost 1 base at V and 5 bases at J; junction bases unmatched: 8. Here the CDR3 reads CASSPRGPAGGDNEQFF. CDR3 DNA sequence: TGTGCCAGCTCACCACGTGGGCCAGCGGGGGGGGACAATGAGCAGTTCTTC.

The genes are TRBV7-8 and TRBJ1-1; D perhaps matches TRBD1 (6 bases). The V end was cut by 6 bases, the J end by 4 bases, with 12 bases between. CDR1 is SGHVS and CDR2 is FQNEAQ in the germline V gene. CDR3 size: 13 residues. The DNA of the CDR3 is TGTGCCAGCAGTTTACAGGGAGGCACTGAAGCTTTCTTT. Protein: CASSLQGGTEAFF. Full variable domain (missing parts from reference TRBV7-8 and TRBJ1-1): GAGVSQSPRYKVAKRGQDVALRCDPISGHVSLFWYQQALGQGPEFLTYFQNEAQLDKSGLPSDRFFAERPEGSVSTLKIQRTQQEDSAVYLCASSLQGGTEAFFGQGTRLTVV.

This chain links TRBV10-3 with TRBJ1-2; perhaps TRBD1 as D (6 bases). Germline CDR1 reads ENHRY; CDR2 reads SYGVKD. Trimming shortened V by 8 bases and J by 8 bases, and 18 bases separated the two germline ends. The CDR3 is made up of 13 amino acids. Written as DNA, the CDR3 is TGTGCCATCCACCCGGGGGGCACGGGAGGCTACACCTTC. Its protein product is CAIHPGGTGGYTF.

CDR3 protein: CASRVREDGELFF. Here the CDR3 DNA reads TGCGCCAGCAGAGTCAGGGAAGACGGGGAGCTGTTTTTT. The chain uses TRBV5-1 and TRBJ2-2; maybe TRBD1 (5 bases). Looked up from germline, CDR1 is SGHRS and CDR2 is YFSETQ. V was trimmed by 5 bases and J by 7 bases, leaving 12 bases between them. The CDR3 totals 13 residues. Full variable domain (missing parts from reference TRBV5-1 and TRBJ2-2): KAGVTQTPRYLIKTRGQQVTLSCSPISGHRSVSWYQQTPGQGLQFLFEYFSETQRNKGNFPGRFSGRQFSNSRSEMNVSTLELGDSALYLCASRVREDGELFFGEGSRLTVL.